Listed below are T cell receptor beta chains from one sample, sequenced in a study of blood T cell repertoires in COVID-19. Method: immunoSEQ multiplex PCR; TCRdb's copy keeps in-frame clones and lacks some. The sample carries 250,000 or so clones, around nine tenths recorded once. Sample: PBMCs or T cells enriched from blood (not recorded which). These receptor sequences come from a woman aged 40 to 50 who had been exposed to COVID-19. Both conserved end residues are part of each CDR3. The D gene is left open where the match is weak. Where a row states a size, it is once, few, many or the class of an expanded clone; other rows omit it.

>TRBJ1-6|TRBV27|TRBD1|once
CASSAITGGDSPLHF
TGTGCCAGCAGCGCTATTACAGGGGGTGACTCACCCCTCCACTTT
>TRBJ1-4|TRBV11-3|TRBD1|-
CASSNGQVATNEKLFF
TGTGCCAGCAGCAACGGACAGGTTGCAACTAATGAAAAACTGTTTTTT
>TRBJ2-3|TRBV5-1|-|-
CASSPSTDTQYF
TGTGCCAGCAGCCCGAGCACAGATACGCAGTATTTT
>TRBJ1-4|TRBV14|-|-
CASSQARGPSREKLFF
TGTGCCAGCAGCCAAGCAAGGGGCCCTTCCCGGGAAAAACTGTTTTTT
>TRBJ2-7|TRBV4-2|TRBD1|-
CASSRPTGTGAYEQYF
TGTGCCAGCAGCCGACCAACCGGGACAGGGGCCTACGAGCAGTACTTC
>TRBJ2-5|TRBV11-3|-|-
CASSSPGQPTQYF
TGTGCCAGCAGCTCCCCGGGACAACCAACCCAGTACTTC
>TRBJ1-2|TRBV9|TRBD1|-
CASSGAGTGYGYTF
TGTGCCAGCAGCGGGGCCGGGACAGGGTATGGCTACACCTTC
>TRBJ2-5|TRBV2|TRBD2|-
CASRDSGGPEETQYF
TGTGCCAGCAGGGATAGCGGGGGGCCCGAAGAGACCCAGTACTTC
>TRBJ2-3|TRBV4-1|TRBD2|-
CASSHGLAGTKDTQYF
TGCGCCAGCAGCCACGGACTAGCGGGAACTAAAGATACGCAGTATTTT
>TRBJ1-5|TRBV6-5|-|-
CASSLGGAGQPQHF
TGTGCCAGCAGTTTGGGGGGGGCGGGACAGCCCCAGCATTTT
>TRBJ1-1|TRBV7-9|TRBD1|-
CASSLAGQGTEAFF
TGTGCCAGCAGCTTAGCGGGACAGGGGACTGAAGCTTTCTTT
>TRBJ1-1|TRBV27|-|-
CASSHQGSTEAFF
TGTGCCAGCAGTCATCAGGGTTCCACTGAAGCTTTCTTT
>TRBJ2-7|TRBV7-2|-|once
CASSLGGQSDEQYF
TGTGCCAGCAGCTTAGGGGGGCAGTCGGACGAGCAGTACTTC
>TRBJ2-7|TRBV7-9|-|-
CASSASGGGYEQYF
TGTGCCAGCAGCGCGTCGGGGGGCGGCTACGAGCAGTACTTC
>TRBJ2-1|TRBV4-2|-|-
CASSPGLVGHNEQFF
TGTGCCAGCAGCCCCGGCCTAGTAGGTCACAATGAGCAGTTCTTC
>TRBJ2-3|TRBV18|TRBD2|-
CASSQLGLADPPDTQYF
TGTGCCAGCTCACAACTGGGACTAGCGGACCCTCCAGATACGCAGTATTTT
>TRBJ1-3|TRBV3-1/TRBV3-2|-|once
CASSRAGAGNTIYF
TGTGCCAGCAGCCGAGCAGGGGCTGGAAACACCATATATTTT
>TRBJ1-6|TRBV7-9|-|-
CASSPGGDNSPLHF
TGTGCCAGCAGCCCTGGGGGGGATAATTCACCCCTCCACTTT
>TRBJ1-5|TRBV6-5|TRBD1|-
CASSRQGGGNQPQHF
TGTGCCAGCAGCAGACAGGGGGGAGGCAATCAGCCCCAGCATTTT
>TRBJ1-1|TRBV7-4|-|-
CASSTLSLAGITEAFF
TGTGCCAGCAGCACCCTTTCCCTGGCAGGGATCACTGAAGCTTTCTTT
>TRBJ2-7|TRBV9|TRBD2|once
CASSAGLAGVYEQYF
TGTGCCAGCAGCGCCGGACTAGCGGGAGTGTACGAGCAGTACTTC
>TRBJ1-5|TRBV7-9|-|-
CASSRGDSSQPQHF
TGTGCCAGCAGCCGGGGGGACTCTTCTCAGCCCCAGCATTTT
>TRBJ2-4|TRBV2|-|-
CASSYTENIQYF
TGTGCCAGCAGTTACACAGAAAACATTCAGTACTTC
>TRBJ2-1|TRBV14|-|-
CASSQVAANNEQFF
TGTGCCAGCAGCCAAGTAGCAGCTAACAATGAGCAGTTCTTC
>TRBJ2-7|TRBV28|TRBD2|-
CAITSFGTSGGTEQYF
TGTGCCATCACCAGTTTCGGGACTAGCGGGGGAACGGAGCAGTACTTC
>TRBJ2-5|TRBV7-2|-|-
CASRSGLYQETQYF
TGTGCCAGCAGATCAGGGTTATACCAAGAGACCCAGTACTTC
>TRBJ2-5|TRBV5-6|TRBD2|-
CASSSIAGGQETQYF
TGTGCCAGCAGCTCCATAGCGGGGGGACAAGAGACCCAGTACTTC
>TRBJ1-1|TRBV11-3|-|-
CASSPGHITEAFF
TGTGCCAGCAGCCCCGGACACATCACTGAAGCTTTCTTT
>TRBJ1-2|TRBV30|-|-
CAWRTPSRYGYTF
TGTGCCTGGAGGACTCCCTCGCGCTATGGCTACACCTTC
>TRBJ1-1|TRBV7-8|-|-
CASSLSDSYTEAFF
TGTGCCAGCAGCTTATCCGACAGTTACACTGAAGCTTTCTTT
>TRBJ2-1|TRBV5-1|TRBD2|-
CASSTLAGGINEQFF
TGCGCCAGCAGCACCCTAGCGGGGGGCATCAATGAGCAGTTCTTC
>TRBJ1-2|TRBV7-2|TRBD1|-
CASSLYRGDYGYTF
TGTGCCAGCAGCTTGTACAGGGGCGACTATGGCTACACCTTC
>TRBJ1-5|TRBV28|-|-
CASSVMGAGQPQHF
TGTGCCAGCAGTGTTATGGGGGCGGGTCAGCCCCAGCATTTT
>TRBJ2-1|TRBV3-1/TRBV3-2|-|-
CASSPPRSGHNYNEQFF
TGTGCCAGCAGCCCCCCGAGGTCGGGACATAACTACAATGAGCAGTTCTTC
>TRBJ1-1|TRBV18|-|-
CASSPMTADSEAFF
TGTGCCAGCTCACCTATGACTGCGGACTCGGAAGCTTTCTTT
>TRBJ1-2|TRBV6-5|-|once
CASSTQVNYGYTF
TGTGCCAGCAGCACACAGGTTAACTATGGCTACACCTTC